These 10 T cell receptor beta chains share one sample of origin, sequenced in a study of blood T cell repertoires in COVID-19. Profiled with immunoSEQ multiplex PCR; TCRdb holds only in-frame clones, not every one. Of some 160,000 clones in the sample, around four fifths are singletons; the top ten hold around 19%. Input material: peripheral blood. These receptor sequences come from a woman in her 70s who had recovered from COVID-19.

V usage is TRBV19 and J usage is TRBJ1-1, with no clear D. Germline CDR1 and CDR2: LNHDA and SQIVND (reference sequence). Trimming removed 9 bases at V and 2 bases at J, with 16 bases between. This CDR3 is 14 amino acids long. The CDR3 loop is CASGGVKVNTEAFF. In DNA form, the CDR3 reads TGTGCCAGCGGCGGGGTTAAAGTAAACACTGAAGCTTTCTTT.

The genes are TRBV24-1 and TRBJ2-7, with 7 positions matching TRBD2. In germline, CDR1 is KGHDR, CDR2 SFDVKD. The CDR3 extends over 18 amino acids. The junction had 11 bases not matched to a gene; V was cut back by 0 bases and J by 1 base. CDR3 in DNA: TGTGCCACCAGTGATTTGCCTACGGGGGGAGGGGAGTCCTACGAGCAGTACTTC. Encoded protein: CATSDLPTGGGESYEQYF.

This CDR3 is CASSLAERYEQYF. In nucleotides, the CDR3 is TGTGCCAGCAGCTTGGCCGAGAGGTACGAGCAGTACTTC. The gene calls are TRBV5-5 and TRBJ2-7, with no clear D. The CDR3 totals 13 residues. Per germline, CDR1 SGHKS and CDR2 YYEKEE (reference sequence). The V and J ends lost 0 bases and 4 bases respectively, with 8 bases between them. Filled out from reference TRBV5-5 and TRBJ2-7, the complete variable domain reads DAGVTQSPTHLIKTRGQQVTLRCSPISGHKSVSWYQQVLGQGPQFIFQYYEKEERGRGNFPDRFSARQFPNYSSELNVNALLLGDSALYLCASSLAERYEQYFGPGTRLTVT.

The V and J genes are TRBV15 and TRBJ2-5; 7 bases map to TRBD2. Germline V gene data show CDR1 as LNHNV and CDR2 as YYDKDF (reference sequence). The CDR3 runs to 14 residues. V lost 7 bases, J lost 5 bases, and 10 bases stayed unmatched. The chain's CDR3 is CATTGGGGRETQYF. CDR3 bases: TGTGCCACCACCGGCGGGGGTGGGAGGGAGACCCAGTACTTC.

The J gene is TRBJ1-1, the V gene TRBV18, with D perhaps TRBD1 (6 bases). Germline V gene lookup returns CDR1 KGHSH and CDR2 LQKENI. The CDR3 is made up of 15 amino acids. V was shortened by 0 bases and J by 6 bases, with 14 bases between the two germline ends. DNA for the CDR3: TGTGCCAGCTCACCACCGGGGGGGCAGGGCGCTGAAGCTTTCTTT. This gives the protein CASSPPGGQGAEAFF.

This sequence joins TRBV6-6 and TRBJ2-1; 14 bases are shared with TRBD2. The CDR3 is 14 residues long. V trimming: 6 bases; J trimming: 9 bases; junction bases outside the gene matches: 4. Germline CDR1 reads MNHNY; CDR2 reads SVGAGI (reference sequence). This CDR3 reads CASRGLAGEAEQFF. The DNA of the CDR3 is TGTGCCAGCAGGGGACTAGCGGGGGAGGCTGAGCAGTTCTTC.

The genes are TRBV5-5 and TRBJ1-4; D remains unclear. The CDR3 loop spans 14 amino acids. V shed 1 base and J shed 0 bases, with 4 bases lying between them. In germline, CDR1 is SGHKS, CDR2 YYEKEE (reference sequence). The CDR3 loop is CASSLTATNEKLFF. The DNA of the CDR3 is TGTGCCAGCAGCTTGACTGCAACTAATGAAAAACTGTTTTTT. The full variable domain, its missing parts supplied by reference TRBV5-5 and TRBJ1-4, is DAGVTQSPTHLIKTRGQQVTLRCSPISGHKSVSWYQQVLGQGPQFIFQYYEKEERGRGNFPDRFSARQFPNYSSELNVNALLLGDSALYLCASSLTATNEKLFFGSGTQLSVL.

The chain couples TRBV11-3 to TRBJ2-1; D unclear. Deletions cut 2 bases from V and 5 bases from J, with 13 bases between. The CDR3 runs to 15 residues. Per germline, CDR1 SGHNT and CDR2 YENEEA. The CDR3 reads CASSLFGGTNNEQFF. CDR3 coding DNA: TGTGCCAGCAGCTTATTTGGCGGCACAAACAATGAGCAGTTCTTC. The full variable domain, its missing parts supplied by reference TRBV11-3 and TRBJ2-1, is EAGVVQSPRYKIIEKKQPVAFWCNPISGHNTLYWYLQNLGQGPELLIRYENEEAVDDSQLPKDRFSAERLKGVDSTLKIQPAELGDSAVYLCASSLFGGTNNEQFFGPGTRLTVL.

J is TRBJ1-4 and V is TRBV19, with D perhaps TRBD1 (5 bases). The V end lost 3 bases, the J end lost 0 bases, and 14 bases lay between the germline ends. The CDR3 covers 17 residues. Looked up from germline, CDR1 is LNHDA and CDR2 is SQIVND (reference sequence). The CDR3 bases are TGTGCCAGTAGTATGGGGCCCCGACGGGCAACTAATGAAAAACTGTTTTTT. Translating it yields CASSMGPRRATNEKLFF.

As DNA, the CDR3 is TGTGCCAGCAGCTCCGGCACTGGGCCGCAGTATTTT. Amino acid sequence: CASSSGTGPQYF. The chain has TRBV7-3 and TRBJ2-3; no firm D call. With 4 bases removed from V and 10 bases from J, the gap between germline ends came to 12 bases. CDR3 size: 12 residues. Germline V gives CDR1 SGHTA, CDR2 FQGTGA.